The clone carrying this T cell receptor (beta chain) was counted once. This sample is drawn from a study of blood T cell repertoires in COVID-19. Study in general: T cells, B-cell-depleted T cells, or PBMCs provided the cDNA or gDNA that served as material.

The CDR3 runs to 16 residues. Trimming stripped 0 bases from V and 7 bases from J, with 19 bases between. Germline CDR1 is MNHEY and CDR2 is SVGAGI. Repertoires were generated with immunoSEQ multiplex PCR, while TCRdb's copy carries only in-frame clones and drops some. The sample contains approximately 150,000 clones, around 90% of which appear only once. The chain carries TRBV6-5 and TRBJ2-7, with a tentative D call TRBD2 (5 bases). This TCR was sampled from a woman older than 75 with COVID-19, enrolled during active disease. What was sequenced was peripheral blood. CDR3 loop: CASSYSTGPPRGEQYF. For the CDR3, the DNA is TGTGCCAGCAGTTACTCGACCGGGCCTCCCCGGGGAGAGCAGTACTTC.